This T cell receptor (beta chain) was captured in a study of cytomegalovirus exposure and HLA in healthy donors. 60 Vbeta and 13 Jbeta primers were used in PCR. Clones were read by immunoSEQ multiplex PCR, and TCRdb kept only the in-frame ones, dropping some. The sample carries about 100,000 clones, roughly 80% recorded once. The trim removed 0 bases at V and 0 bases at J, leaving 1 base unmatched. The CDR3 has 16 amino acids. Germline V CDR1 and CDR2: SEHNR, FQNEAQ (reference sequence). The V and J genes are TRBV7-9 and TRBJ2-2, with TRBD1 matching over 7 bases. The TCR originated in a man aged 35 to 55 in good health and CMV-seropositive. Source material: PBMCs. The chain's CDR3 is CASSLATGSNTGELFF. The CDR3 coding sequence is TGTGCCAGCAGCTTAGCGACAGGGTCGAACACCGGGGAGCTGTTTTTT.